This passage covers 7 T cell receptor beta chains from one sample sequenced in a study of regulatory T cells in long-lasting Graves disease. Time point reported: newly diagnosed GD, antithyroid drugs for less than 3 months. After RNA was extracted from PBMCs, the TCR library was made from it. Building the TCR beta libraries relied on iRepertoire HTBI primers, and CDR3 regions underwent Arm-PCR. TCRdb reanalysed the multiplex PCR reads using MiXCR and keeps one entry per CDR3 protein. The sample lists 420,000 or so distinct CDR3 sequences, about 16% occurring once. These same records also appear under a second study, on T cells in Graves' hyperthyroidism and ophthalmopathy.

Here the sequenced sample was peripheral blood mononuclear cells (PBMCs), taken at new diagnosis, from a patient treated with antithyroid drugs. These TCRs come from a woman aged 18-35 years with Graves disease.

This clonotype was seen only once. A much larger clone is a single base away; this may be a read error. CDR3 residues: CASSYSAGGLNEQFF. The CDR3 region has the DNA TGTGCCAGCAGTTACTCGGCGGGAGGGCTCAACGAGCAGTTCTTC. This rearrangement joins TRBV6-6 to TRBJ2-1, with 9 bases matching TRBD2. Germline V gene sequence: CDR1 MNHNY, CDR2 SVGAGI (reference sequence). With 0 bases clipped from V and 10 bases from J, the junction kept 7 bases outside the gene matches. This CDR3 comprises 15 residues.

Remarks on this clonotype: A junction end diverges from the germline sequence, so it may reflect a read error. The chain carries TRBV11-2 and TRBJ2-1, with TRBD2 identical over 12 bases. Germline V gene lookup returns CDR1 SGHAT and CDR2 FQNNGV. The CDR3 has 11 residues. The CDR3 protein is CASSQLAGGLF. CDR3 in DNA: TGTGCCAGCAGTCAACTAGCGGGAGGCCTCTTC.

This clonotype was counted at least ten times. The rearrangement links TRBV13 to TRBJ2-1; tentative D call: TRBD2 (5 bases). V was shortened by 3 bases and J by 10 bases, with 16 bases between the two germline ends. This CDR3 contains 14 residues. Germline values: CDR1 PRHDT, CDR2 FYEKMQ (reference sequence). CDR3 residues: CASSFVGEDWEQFF. CDR3 DNA sequence: TGTGCCAGCAGCTTCGTGGGAGAGGACTGGGAGCAGTTCTTC.

The rearrangement links TRBV15 to TRBJ2-1, with 10 nucleotides matching TRBD2. The CDR3 covers 15 residues. V dropped 4 bases and J dropped 6; count of bases not matched to a gene: 6. Germline CDR1 LNHNV, CDR2 YYDKDF (reference sequence). This chain's CDR3 is CATSMASGSRNEQFF. The CDR3 DNA sequence: TGTGCCACCAGCATGGCTAGCGGGAGTCGCAATGAGCAGTTCTTC.

In regard to this clonotype: Given the absence of the conserved phenylalanine or tryptophan at the CDR3 end, a read error is likely. The chain uses TRBV24-1 and TRBJ1-1, with unresolved D. CDR3 length equals 12 residues. Germline CDR1 and CDR2: KGHDR and SFDVKD. Between the trimmed V and J ends, which lost 7 bases and 6 bases, there was a span of 11 bases. CDR3 region: CATSGPGSEAFL. In nucleotides, the CDR3 is TGTGCCACCAGCGGGCCTGGATCTGAAGCTTTCCTT.

This clonotype was found many times. The gene calls are TRBV11-2 and TRBJ1-3; D perhaps matches TRBD1 (5 bases). The CDR3 has 16 residues. CDR1 is SGHAT, CDR2 FQNNGV, per germline. Between the trimmed V and J ends, which lost 2 bases and 0 bases, there was a span of 11 bases. The CDR3 bases are TGTGCCAGCAGCTTACAGGGTGCCGTCTCTGGAAACACCATATATTTT. This translates into CASSLQGAVSGNTIYF.

This clonotype appeared many times. The V and J genes are TRBV3-1 and TRBJ1-6; 9 nucleotides match TRBD1. Germline V gene data show CDR1 as LGHDT and CDR2 as YNNKEL (reference sequence). The CDR3 is made up of 15 amino acids. V shed 1 base, J shed 11 bases, and the junction held 6 bases outside the gene matches. In nucleotides, the CDR3 is TGTGCCAGCAGCCAAGGGACAGGGGTTCAGACACCCCTCCACTTT. Its protein product is CASSQGTGVQTPLHF.